The 9 T cell receptor beta chains given below trace back to one sample, sequenced in a study of CD8 T cells in ankylosing spondylitis. TCRdb processed the 5' RACE reads anew with MiXCR; each CDR3 protein has one entry. The data hold about 220,000 distinct CDR3 sequences, with roughly a tenth observed a single time. The source material was blood, either unsorted or a sorted T cell fraction (not recorded which). All receptors come from a male donor with ankylosing spondylitis or in good health (not recorded which).

The rearrangement uses TRBV9 and TRBJ2-3; TRBD2 agrees at 8 bases. Losses at the gene ends were 3 bases for V and 1 base for J; bases not matched to a gene: 4. Germline values: CDR1 SGDLS, CDR2 YYNGEE. The CDR3 extends over 15 amino acids. The DNA of the CDR3 is TGTGCCAGCAGCGCCCCGCGGGGGGGCACAGATACGCAGTATTTT. This codes for CASSAPRGGTDTQYF.

Comments on this clonotype: At one end the junction does not follow the germline gene, possibly because of a read error. The J gene is TRBJ1-5, the V gene TRBV3-1, with D perhaps TRBD1 (6 bases). This CDR3 has 12 amino acids. Germline V CDR1 and CDR2: LGHDT, YNNKEL (reference sequence). In nucleotides, the CDR3 is TGTGCCAGCAGCAGGGGGGACCAGCCCCAGCTTTTT. This encodes CASSRGDQPQLF.

The CDR3 reads CASSLPPSSTSGGLEQYF. The CDR3 nucleotides are TGTGCCAGCAGCCTACCCCCATCATCGACTAGCGGGGGCTTAGAGCAGTACTTC. The chain employs TRBV7-6 and TRBJ2-7, with TRBD2 matching 12 bases. J gave up 7 bases and V 5 bases, and 18 bases lay outside the gene matches. This CDR3 is 18 amino acids long. The germline CDR1 and CDR2 sequences are SGHVS and FNYEAQ.

The table lists this clonotype with many counts. The genes are TRBV5-1 and TRBJ2-2, with TRBD2 matching over 11 bases. J was trimmed by 6 bases and V by 5 bases; bases with no gene match: 0. CDR1 and CDR2 (germline): SGHRS, YFSETQ. The CDR3 has 13 residues. CDR3 amino acids: CASRTSGAGELFF. The CDR3 DNA is TGCGCCAGCAGGACTAGCGGGGCCGGGGAGCTGTTTTTT.

This clonotype was seen many times. The chain couples TRBV7-6 to TRBJ2-5; the D gene is possibly TRBD1 (5 bases). V shed 5 bases and J shed 5 bases, with 9 bases lying between them. CDR3 length: 12 residues. The germline gives CDR1 SGHVS, CDR2 FNYEAQ. Written as DNA, the CDR3 is TGTGCCAGCAGCCCCTCAGGGGAGACCCAGTACTTC. Amino acid sequence: CASSPSGETQYF.

This clonotype was picked up many times. V is TRBV9 and J is TRBJ2-1, with no clear D. The CDR3 totals 14 residues. V lost 3 bases to trimming and J lost 7 bases, with 14 bases between them. CDR1 is SGDLS, CDR2 YYNGEE, per germline. The CDR3 nucleotides read TGTGCCAGCAGCGCTTCCCTGACGACAAATGAGCAGTTCTTC. Its protein product is CASSASLTTNEQFF.

The table lists this clonotype with many counts. This chain links TRBV20-1 with TRBJ2-1; a possible D gene is TRBD1 (6 bases). The CDR3 totals 15 residues. Germline lookup yields CDR1 DFQATT and CDR2 SNEGSKA (reference sequence). Trimming removed 6 bases from V and 5 bases from J, with 20 bases in between. In DNA form, the CDR3 reads TGCAGTGCCTTACACCTTAGGACAGCCGACAATGAGCAGTTCTTC. It translates to CSALHLRTADNEQFF.

The gene calls are TRBV15 and TRBJ1-4; 8 bases match TRBD1. The CDR3 loop spans 16 amino acids. Per germline, CDR1 LNHNV and CDR2 YYDKDF (reference sequence). With V trimmed by 1 base and J by 8 bases, 9 bases remained unmatched. DNA for the CDR3: TGTGCCACCAGCAGAGGACTGGGACAGGTCTACGAAAAACTGTTTTTT. The encoded protein is CATSRGLGQVYEKLFF.

Of note for this clonotype: A much larger clone sits a single nucleotide away, making a read error possible. This chain links TRBV27 with TRBJ2-7, with 8 positions matching TRBD1. CDR3 length: 13 amino acids. Germline V gene data show CDR1 as MNHEY and CDR2 as SMNVEV (reference sequence). The CDR3 spells CASSLRTGHEQHF. In DNA, the CDR3 is TGTGCCAGCAGTTTAAGGACAGGGCACGAGCAGCACTTC.